These T cell receptor beta chains were read from a single sample in a study of T cell responses to AZD1222 COVID-19 vaccine. The table came from immunoSEQ multiplex PCR; TCRdb's copy has only in-frame clones and leaves some out. This table holds some 180,000 clones, 88% found once. The sequenced sample was peripheral blood, obtained on day 0 of AZD1222 vaccination. These receptors all stem from an adult in good health. Both conserved end residues are part of each CDR3. A D gene is named only where the DNA matches it firmly. Part of the rows lack a size; the others show once, few, many or a class for expanded clones.

clone_size: -
j_call: TRBJ1-1
v_call: TRBV7-9
d_call: -
cdr3_nt: TGTGCCAGCAGCTTGAGTCAGGCCTCGAACACTGAAGCTTTCTTT
cdr3_aa: CASSLSQASNTEAFF

clone_size: -
j_call: TRBJ1-1
v_call: TRBV10-1
d_call: TRBD1
cdr3_nt: TGCGCCAGCAGCTCAGGACAGGGGGCGGCGAAACCTGAAGCTTTCTTT
cdr3_aa: CASSSGQGAAKPEAFF

clone_size: -
j_call: TRBJ1-2
v_call: TRBV7-2
d_call: TRBD1
cdr3_nt: TGTGCCAGCAGTCAGGACAGGGGGCGTGCGAGCGGCTACACCTTC
cdr3_aa: CASSQDRGRASGYTF

clone_size: -
j_call: TRBJ2-5
v_call: TRBV10-3
d_call: -
cdr3_nt: TGTGCCATCAGTGACCCGGCAAGGAAAAAGACCCAGTACTTC
cdr3_aa: CAISDPARKKTQYF

clone_size: -
j_call: TRBJ2-1
v_call: TRBV11-2
d_call: -
cdr3_nt: TGTGCCAGCAGCTTCCTAGTGGGAGCGAATGAGCAGTTCTTC
cdr3_aa: CASSFLVGANEQFF

clone_size: many
j_call: TRBJ2-7
v_call: TRBV4-3
d_call: TRBD2
cdr3_nt: TGCGCCAGCAGCCAAGTATTACTAGCGGGGGGCCACGAGCAGTACTTC
cdr3_aa: CASSQVLLAGGHEQYF

clone_size: -
j_call: TRBJ1-2
v_call: TRBV9
d_call: TRBD1
cdr3_nt: TGTGCCAGCAGCGCTGACAGGGCCTGGGGCTACACCTTC
cdr3_aa: CASSADRAWGYTF

clone_size: -
j_call: TRBJ1-6
v_call: TRBV5-1
d_call: -
cdr3_nt: TGCGCCAGCAGCTTGGATGGGACAAGTAATTCACCCCTCCACTTT
cdr3_aa: CASSLDGTSNSPLHF

clone_size: -
j_call: TRBJ1-2
v_call: TRBV6-5
d_call: TRBD1
cdr3_nt: TGTGCCAGCAGTCGGGGACAGGGACTCGGCTACACCTTC
cdr3_aa: CASSRGQGLGYTF

clone_size: -
j_call: TRBJ2-3
v_call: TRBV6-5
d_call: -
cdr3_nt: TGTGCCAGCAGTTACGGCACAGATACGCAGTATTTT
cdr3_aa: CASSYGTDTQYF

clone_size: -
j_call: TRBJ1-6
v_call: TRBV19
d_call: TRBD1
cdr3_nt: TGTGCCAGTAGTATTGTTCCAGGGGGAAACTCACCCCTCCACTTT
cdr3_aa: CASSIVPGGNSPLHF

clone_size: -
j_call: TRBJ1-1
v_call: TRBV28
d_call: -
cdr3_nt: TGTGCCAGCAGTCCAAACCGTGGCACTGAAGCTTTCTTT
cdr3_aa: CASSPNRGTEAFF

clone_size: -
j_call: TRBJ1-3
v_call: TRBV29-1
d_call: -
cdr3_nt: TGCGGAGAGAGAGAAGGAAACACCATATATTTT
cdr3_aa: CGEREGNTIYF

clone_size: -
j_call: TRBJ2-7
v_call: TRBV7-2
d_call: TRBD1
cdr3_nt: TGTGCCAGCAGCCAGGACAGGTGGAGCTACGAGCAGTACTTC
cdr3_aa: CASSQDRWSYEQYF

clone_size: -
j_call: TRBJ1-5
v_call: TRBV27
d_call: -
cdr3_nt: TGTGCCAGCAGTTTATCTGCGTATAGCAATCAGCCCCAGCATTTT
cdr3_aa: CASSLSAYSNQPQHF

clone_size: -
j_call: TRBJ1-5
v_call: TRBV6-2/TRBV6-3
d_call: -
cdr3_nt: TGTGCCAGCAGTCCCGACGACAGACGGGCGACTCAGCCCCAGCATTTT
cdr3_aa: CASSPDDRRATQPQHF

clone_size: once
j_call: TRBJ1-1
v_call: TRBV29-1
d_call: -
cdr3_nt: TGCAGCGTTGATGGGGGAAAGACTGAAGCTTTCTTT
cdr3_aa: CSVDGGKTEAFF

clone_size: -
j_call: TRBJ2-1
v_call: TRBV4-1
d_call: -
cdr3_nt: TGCGCCAGCAGCCCCCTAGGGAATGAGCAGTTCTTC
cdr3_aa: CASSPLGNEQFF

clone_size: -
j_call: TRBJ1-1
v_call: TRBV7-9
d_call: -
cdr3_nt: TGTGCCAGCCCCGGTGAAGCTTTCTTT
cdr3_aa: CASPGEAFF

clone_size: few
j_call: TRBJ1-3
v_call: TRBV14
d_call: -
cdr3_nt: TGTGCCAGCAGCCCGGGTACAACCATATATTTT
cdr3_aa: CASSPGTTIYF

clone_size: -
j_call: TRBJ1-2
v_call: TRBV7-8
d_call: TRBD1
cdr3_nt: TGTGCCAGCAGCTTGGGACAGGGTTTTTACTATGGCTACACCTTC
cdr3_aa: CASSLGQGFYYGYTF

clone_size: -
j_call: TRBJ2-7
v_call: TRBV15
d_call: -
cdr3_nt: TGTGCCACCAGCAGAGGCCCGGCAGACGAGCAGTACTTC
cdr3_aa: CATSRGPADEQYF

clone_size: -
j_call: TRBJ1-2
v_call: TRBV7-2
d_call: -
cdr3_nt: TGTGCCAGCAGCTTGACCCCTAGGGACCGACTGTATGGCTACACCTTC
cdr3_aa: CASSLTPRDRLYGYTF

clone_size: -
j_call: TRBJ1-5
v_call: TRBV19
d_call: TRBD1
cdr3_nt: TGTGCCAGTAGTATAGCAAGACAGGGTAGCAATCAGCCCCAGCATTTT
cdr3_aa: CASSIARQGSNQPQHF

clone_size: once
j_call: TRBJ2-1
v_call: TRBV5-1
d_call: -
cdr3_nt: TGCGCCAGCGGCGGGTTGACTCCCGAGCAGTTCTTC
cdr3_aa: CASGGLTPEQFF

clone_size: -
j_call: TRBJ2-7
v_call: TRBV4-1
d_call: TRBD2
cdr3_nt: TGCGCCAGCAGCCAAGATCCGGCTAGCGGGAGGGACTACGAGCAGTACTTC
cdr3_aa: CASSQDPASGRDYEQYF

clone_size: -
j_call: TRBJ2-2
v_call: TRBV5-1
d_call: TRBD2
cdr3_nt: TGCGCCAGCAGCCCCCGGACTAGCGGGAGGGCCGGGAACACCGGGGAGCTGTTTTTT
cdr3_aa: CASSPRTSGRAGNTGELFF

clone_size: -
j_call: TRBJ1-5
v_call: TRBV12-3/TRBV12-4
d_call: -
cdr3_nt: TGTGCCAGCAGTCCCTATAGTCAGCCCCAGCATTTT
cdr3_aa: CASSPYSQPQHF

clone_size: -
j_call: TRBJ2-3
v_call: TRBV15
d_call: -
cdr3_nt: TGTGCCACCAGCAGAGATCGGTTTTACACAGATACGCAGTATTTT
cdr3_aa: CATSRDRFYTDTQYF

clone_size: -
j_call: TRBJ1-6
v_call: TRBV4-2
d_call: -
cdr3_nt: TGTGCCAGCAGCCTCCAGAACGGGGAAAATTCACCCCTCCACTTT
cdr3_aa: CASSLQNGENSPLHF

clone_size: -
j_call: TRBJ1-1
v_call: TRBV6-6
d_call: TRBD1
cdr3_nt: TGTGCCAGCAGACCAGGGGGGGGTAGCACTGAAGCTTTCTTT
cdr3_aa: CASRPGGGSTEAFF

clone_size: -
j_call: TRBJ2-3
v_call: TRBV7-9
d_call: TRBD2
cdr3_nt: TGTGCCAGCAGCTTATTGACTAGCGGGAGAGGGGGCACAGATACGCAGTATTTT
cdr3_aa: CASSLLTSGRGGTDTQYF

clone_size: once
j_call: TRBJ2-3
v_call: TRBV19
d_call: -
cdr3_nt: TGTGCCAGTAGTATAGGGGACCTCACAGATACGCAGTATTTT
cdr3_aa: CASSIGDLTDTQYF

clone_size: -
j_call: TRBJ1-3
v_call: TRBV25-1
d_call: TRBD1
cdr3_nt: TGTGCCAGCTCGGGACAGGGTTCGGGAAACACCATATATTTT
cdr3_aa: CASSGQGSGNTIYF

clone_size: -
j_call: TRBJ2-7
v_call: TRBV7-8
d_call: -
cdr3_nt: TGTGCCAGCAGCCAATTGGGGAGAATGGGTTACGAGCAGTACTTC
cdr3_aa: CASSQLGRMGYEQYF

clone_size: -
j_call: TRBJ1-5
v_call: TRBV9
d_call: TRBD1
cdr3_nt: TGTGCCAGCAGCCAGGGACAGGGGGCGAGTCAGCCCCAGCATTTT
cdr3_aa: CASSQGQGASQPQHF

clone_size: -
j_call: TRBJ2-5
v_call: TRBV12-3/TRBV12-4
d_call: -
cdr3_nt: TGTGCCAGCAGTCTCCAAGAGACCCAGTACTTC
cdr3_aa: CASSLQETQYF

clone_size: -
j_call: TRBJ2-5
v_call: TRBV28
d_call: -
cdr3_nt: TGTGCCAGCAGTCTAACAGAGCTAGACCAAGAGACCCAGTACTTC
cdr3_aa: CASSLTELDQETQYF

clone_size: -
j_call: TRBJ1-6
v_call: TRBV6-4
d_call: -
cdr3_nt: TGTGCCAGCAGTGAGTCAGACAATAATTCACCCCTCCACTTT
cdr3_aa: CASSESDNNSPLHF

clone_size: once
j_call: TRBJ2-7
v_call: TRBV4-3
d_call: -
cdr3_nt: TGCGCCAGCAGCCAAGAGGTGGCTCTCTCGCAGTACTTC
cdr3_aa: CASSQEVALSQYF

clone_size: -
j_call: TRBJ1-6
v_call: TRBV19
d_call: TRBD1
cdr3_nt: TGTGCCAGTAGTACCCCGGGACAGGGAAATTCACCCCTCCACTTT
cdr3_aa: CASSTPGQGNSPLHF

clone_size: -
j_call: TRBJ1-1
v_call: TRBV5-1
d_call: -
cdr3_nt: TGCGCCAGCAGCCAGGGACTCACTGAAGCTTTCTTT
cdr3_aa: CASSQGLTEAFF

clone_size: -
j_call: TRBJ2-7
v_call: TRBV7-9
d_call: -
cdr3_nt: TGTGCCAGCAGCCACGCTGGGAGCGAGCAGTACTTC
cdr3_aa: CASSHAGSEQYF

clone_size: -
j_call: TRBJ1-4
v_call: TRBV18
d_call: TRBD1
cdr3_nt: TGTGCCAGCTCCCCGGGACAGCCTAATGAAAAACTGTTTTTT
cdr3_aa: CASSPGQPNEKLFF

clone_size: once
j_call: TRBJ2-7
v_call: TRBV30
d_call: TRBD1
cdr3_nt: TGTGCCTATGGACAGGGTTCGGGCCACGAGCAGTACTTC
cdr3_aa: CAYGQGSGHEQYF

clone_size: -
j_call: TRBJ2-1
v_call: TRBV5-1
d_call: -
cdr3_nt: TGCGCCAGCAGCTTGGCCGTGGGGGGAGGCAATGAGCAGTTCTTC
cdr3_aa: CASSLAVGGGNEQFF

clone_size: once
j_call: TRBJ2-1
v_call: TRBV10-2
d_call: -
cdr3_nt: TGCGCCAGCAGTGTCGTCGGTTACAATGAGCAGTTCTTC
cdr3_aa: CASSVVGYNEQFF

clone_size: -
j_call: TRBJ2-7
v_call: TRBV7-9
d_call: -
cdr3_nt: TGTGCCAGCAGCTTAGGGGAGTTGGGGTACTTC
cdr3_aa: CASSLGELGYF

clone_size: -
j_call: TRBJ1-1
v_call: TRBV28
d_call: -
cdr3_nt: TGTGCCAGCAGTTTATATGGGCAGAACACTGAAGCTTTCTTT
cdr3_aa: CASSLYGQNTEAFF

clone_size: -
j_call: TRBJ2-1
v_call: TRBV4-1
d_call: TRBD2
cdr3_nt: TGCGCCAGCAGCCTGACTAGCGGGGGCCACAATGAGCAGTTCTTC
cdr3_aa: CASSLTSGGHNEQFF

clone_size: -
j_call: TRBJ1-3
v_call: TRBV3-1/TRBV3-2
d_call: TRBD1
cdr3_nt: TGTGCCAGCAGCCAGTGGACAGGGACTACCTACTCTGGAAACACCATATATTTT
cdr3_aa: CASSQWTGTTYSGNTIYF

clone_size: -
j_call: TRBJ1-4
v_call: TRBV27
d_call: TRBD1
cdr3_nt: TGTGCCAGCAGTCCCGGGACAGTCCCCGAAAAACTGTTTTTT
cdr3_aa: CASSPGTVPEKLFF

clone_size: -
j_call: TRBJ2-7
v_call: TRBV18
d_call: -
cdr3_nt: TGTGCCAGCTCACAGTACATGAACCGGGAGCAGTACTTC
cdr3_aa: CASSQYMNREQYF

clone_size: -
j_call: TRBJ2-2
v_call: TRBV5-1
d_call: -
cdr3_nt: TGCGCCAGCAGTTTGGACAGCCCCTCGGGAACCGGGGAGCTGTTTTTT
cdr3_aa: CASSLDSPSGTGELFF

clone_size: -
j_call: TRBJ1-6
v_call: TRBV3-1/TRBV3-2
d_call: TRBD1
cdr3_nt: TGTGCCAGCAGCCAAGTAGCGGCAGGGGGCGTGGGGAATTCACCCCTCCACTTT
cdr3_aa: CASSQVAAGGVGNSPLHF

clone_size: once
j_call: TRBJ2-1
v_call: TRBV6-2/TRBV6-3
d_call: TRBD2
cdr3_nt: TGTGCCAGCAGTTACTCGAGCCTAGCGGGAGGGGTTGAGCAGTTCTTC
cdr3_aa: CASSYSSLAGGVEQFF

clone_size: -
j_call: TRBJ2-2
v_call: TRBV30
d_call: TRBD2
cdr3_nt: TGTGCCTGGAGTCAATGGTCTGCGGGGGGCACCGGGGAGCTGTTTTTT
cdr3_aa: CAWSQWSAGGTGELFF

clone_size: -
j_call: TRBJ2-7
v_call: TRBV15
d_call: TRBD1
cdr3_nt: TGTGCCACCACCGATTCAGGGGGATTATCCTCCGAGCAGTACTTC
cdr3_aa: CATTDSGGLSSEQYF

clone_size: few
j_call: TRBJ1-2
v_call: TRBV30
d_call: -
cdr3_nt: TGTGCCTGGAGTGTGGCAGGGGTCCACTATGGCTACACCTTC
cdr3_aa: CAWSVAGVHYGYTF